Presented here are 26 T cell receptor beta chains from one specimen sequenced in a study of T cell repertoires in aging, cancer and after chemotherapy. Amplification of TCR beta used genomic DNA extracted from peripheral blood. A mixed TRB-A/B primer pool amplified rearranged TRB by multiplex touch-down PCR. TCRdb reprocessed the multiplex PCR reads with MiXCR, giving one entry per CDR3 protein. The sample includes some 14,000 distinct CDR3 sequences, around 23% of them seen just once. The sample consisted of blood. Receptors were obtained from a human donor in good health.

Written as DNA, the CDR3 is TGTGCCAGCAGTCTAGCGGGGATGAATGAGCAGTTCTTC. It specifies CASSLAGMNEQFF. This chain connects TRBV9 to TRBJ2-1, with 9 bases fitting TRBD2. This CDR3 comprises 13 residues. With V trimmed by 5 bases and J by 7 bases, 4 bases remained unmatched. The germline V gene has CDR1 SGDLS and CDR2 YYNGEE.

V usage is TRBV19 and J usage is TRBJ1-6; D is undetermined. The CDR3 spans 16 residues. V lost 5 bases, J lost 4 bases, and 15 bases lay in between. Germline V lookup: CDR1 LNHDA, CDR2 SQIVND (reference sequence). The CDR3 reads CASSYGATGYNSPLHF. CDR3 bases: TGTGCCAGTAGTTATGGCGCTACTGGGTATAATTCACCCCTCCACTTT.

The chain has TRBV6-5 and TRBJ1-1; D ambiguous. The V gene lost 5 bases and the J gene lost 1 base, with 11 bases spanning the gap. CDR3 length: 14 residues. Germline CDR1 reads MNHEY; CDR2 reads SVGAGI. CDR3: CASSEFISNTEAFF. In DNA, the CDR3 is TGTGCCAGCAGTGAATTCATCTCGAACACTGAAGCTTTCTTT.

This clonotype is classed as medium-sized (0.01 to 0.1%). This chain links TRBV29-1 with TRBJ1-1; 10 bases line up with TRBD1. This CDR3 has 13 residues. V was clipped by 6 bases and J by 5 bases; unmatched bases: 6. Germline CDR1 is SQVTM and CDR2 is ANQGSEA. This chain's CDR3 is CSVRTGGRTEAFF. As DNA, the CDR3 is TGCAGCGTAAGGACAGGGGGAAGAACTGAAGCTTTCTTT. The whole variable domain, filled in from reference TRBV29-1 and TRBJ1-1, reads SAVISQKPSRDICQRGTSLTIQCQVDSQVTMMFWYRQQPGQSLTLIATANQGSEATYESGFVIDKFPISRPNLTFSTLTVSNMSPEDSSIYLCSVRTGGRTEAFFGQGTRLTVV.

This chain uses TRBV12-3 or TRBV12-4 with TRBJ2-7, with a possible D match to TRBD1 (5 bases). Trimming shortened V by 1 base and J by 4 bases, and 8 bases separated the two germline ends. The CDR3 consists of 13 residues. CDR3 residues: CASSLGRQYEQYF. The CDR3 region has the DNA TGTGCCAGCAGTTTAGGGAGACAGTACGAGCAGTACTTC.

This clonotype has only a few counts. J is TRBJ1-2 and V is TRBV12-3 or TRBV12-4, with 7 bases lining up with TRBD1. This CDR3 has 13 residues. Trimming at V came to 5 bases and at J to 4 bases, leaving 4 bases not matched to a gene. The CDR3: CASSGRQGYGYTF. The CDR3 DNA reads TGTGCCAGCAGTGGCAGACAGGGCTATGGCTACACCTTC.

The rearrangement uses TRBV6-5 and TRBJ1-6; 7 bases are a match to TRBD1. The CDR3 length is 15 residues. The V and J ends lost 2 bases and 5 bases, in that order; junction bases with no gene match: 3. Germline V CDR1 and CDR2: MNHEY, SVGAGI. The CDR3 DNA sequence: TGTGCCAGCAGTTACAGGGGGCGGGATAATTCACCCCTCCACTTT. It is translated as CASSYRGRDNSPLHF.

As concerns this clonotype: The junction departs from the called germline gene at one end, perhaps through a read error. The chain carries TRBV7-2 and TRBJ2-5, with 7 nucleotides matching TRBD2. Looked up from germline, CDR1 is SGHTA and CDR2 is FQGNSA. The CDR3 spans 14 residues. In DNA, the CDR3 is TGTGCCAGCAGCCTGGACGGGGGGTTGGAGACCAAGTACTTC. Its translation: CASSLDGGLETKYF.

This clonotype was seen a handful of times. The rearrangement uses TRBV27 and TRBJ2-2; 12 bases are a match to TRBD2. V trimming: 5 bases; J trimming: 6 bases; junction bases outside the gene matches: 7. CDR3 length equals 16 residues. The germline V gene encodes CDR1 MNHEY and CDR2 SMNVEV (reference sequence). Written as DNA, the CDR3 is TGTGCCAGCAGTCTAAGGGCTAGCGGGGGGGCCGGGGAGCTGTTTTTT. Encoded protein: CASSLRASGGAGELFF.

This chain uses TRBV28 with TRBJ1-2; D uncertain. With 10 bases removed from V and 3 bases from J, the gap between germline ends came to 12 bases. Germline CDR1 MDHEN, CDR2 SYDVKM. This CDR3 is built from 12 residues. The CDR3 sequence: CATQHQDYGYTF. The CDR3 DNA reads as TGTGCCACCCAGCACCAGGACTATGGCTACACCTTC.

This clonotype was picked up a small number of times. The rearrangement joins TRBV7-3 to TRBJ2-1; a weak D match, TRBD1 (5 bases). Germline lookup yields CDR1 SGHTA and CDR2 FQGTGA. The CDR3 has 13 residues. V was cut by 5 bases and J by 6 bases, with 11 bases left in between. This CDR3 reads CASSNRGFNEQFF. CDR3 DNA: TGTGCCAGCAGCAATAGGGGTTTCAATGAGCAGTTCTTC.

The sample holds many counts of this clonotype. This sequence joins TRBV12-3 or TRBV12-4 and TRBJ2-2, with D unresolved. Trimming removed 4 bases from V and 10 bases from J, with 4 bases in between. The CDR3 loop spans 10 amino acids. CDR3 in amino acids: CASSSLELFF. The CDR3 DNA sequence: TGTGCCAGCAGTTCCTTGGAGCTGTTTTTT.

This clonotype was counted between two and nine times. The rearrangement uses TRBV5-5 and TRBJ2-7; D is possibly TRBD2 (5 bases). V was clipped by 3 bases and J by 7 bases, with 14 bases between them. The CDR3 covers 13 residues. Germline V CDR1 and CDR2: SGHKS, YYEKEE (reference sequence). CDR3 sequence: CASSSSYRDEQYF. Here the CDR3 DNA reads TGTGCCAGCAGCTCCTCGTATCGGGATGAGCAGTACTTC.

This chain uses TRBV19 with TRBJ1-2; D gene unclear. Looked up from germline, CDR1 is LNHDA and CDR2 is SQIVND (reference sequence). The CDR3 consists of 16 residues. V dropped 4 bases and J dropped 8 bases, with 23 bases sitting between them. The CDR3 nucleotides are TGTGCCAGTAGTAAGACCACGACGGCGGAGGGTAGGGGCTACACCTTC. Protein sequence: CASSKTTTAEGRGYTF.

Only one count was recorded for this clonotype. V is TRBV18 and J is TRBJ1-3, with a weak D call TRBD1 (6 bases). The V end lost 6 bases, the J end lost 0 bases, and 18 bases lay between the germline ends. CDR1 KGHSH and CDR2 LQKENI come from the germline V gene. This CDR3 comprises 17 residues. This CDR3 reads CASSEFQRGSSGNTIYF. The CDR3 DNA follows: TGTGCCAGCTCCGAATTCCAGAGGGGGAGCTCTGGAAACACCATATATTTT.

V is TRBV20-1 and J is TRBJ2-3; TRBD2 matches 8 bases. Germline-derived CDR1 and CDR2 are DFQATT and SNEGSKA (reference sequence). CDR3 length: 16 residues. The V gene end was trimmed by 1 base and the J gene end by 2 bases; junction bases not matched to a gene: 8. The CDR3 DNA reads as TGCAGTGCTAGAGGGTCCCCCGGGGGGGTCACAGATACGCAGTATTTT. Translated: CSARGSPGGVTDTQYF.

This clonotype was counted only a few times. V usage is TRBV10-2 and J usage is TRBJ2-7; the D call may be TRBD1 or TRBD2 (5 bases each). V was clipped by 3 bases and J by 0 bases, with 9 bases between them. The germline V gene encodes CDR1 WSHSY and CDR2 SAAADI. This CDR3 is built from 14 residues. The CDR3 loop reads CASSELGVSYEQYF. DNA for the CDR3: TGCGCCAGCAGTGAATTGGGGGTCTCCTACGAGCAGTACTTC.

In this sample, this clonotype turned up many times. The gene calls are TRBV5-5 and TRBJ1-2, with D perhaps matching TRBD1 (6 bases). Trimming shortened V by 0 bases and J by 5 bases, and 8 bases separated the two germline ends. The CDR3 contains 13 residues. The germline V gene has CDR1 SGHKS and CDR2 YYEKEE (reference sequence). The CDR3 DNA reads as TGTGCCAGCAGCTTGGGGGGGGCGTATGGCTACACCTTC. Translated, it gives CASSLGGAYGYTF.

Worth noting for this clonotype: One base away lies a much larger clone, so this may be a sequencing read error. The chain carries TRBV12-3 or TRBV12-4 and TRBJ1-2, with D perhaps matching TRBD1 (5 bases). The V end lost 6 bases, the J end lost 3 bases, and 14 bases lay between the germline ends. This CDR3 is 14 amino acids long. CDR3 amino acids: CASRYSGPHYGYTF. The CDR3 coding sequence is TGTGCCAGCAGATACTCAGGGCCGCACTATGGCTACACCTTC.

As for this clonotype: The DNA is left out, because the CDR3 cannot be placed on it with certainty; the CDR3 is given as TCRdb lists it. J is TRBJ1-1 and V is TRBV7-5; the DNA was not used to check the table's D call, TRBD1. TRBV7-5 is shown as a pseudogene. The CDR3 is 20 amino acids in total, end residues counted. The CDR3 region is CISVPEPLGRTGTLNTEAFF.

The chain couples TRBV7-6 to TRBJ1-4, with 10 bases that match TRBD1. The V segment lost 2 bases and the J segment 5 bases; nucleotides outside the gene matches: 5. The CDR3 consists of 16 residues. Germline V gene sequence: CDR1 SGHVS, CDR2 FNYEAQ. CDR3 DNA sequence: TGTGCCAGCAGCTTACGCCGACAGGGGGCAAATGAAAAACTGTTTTTT. Protein: CASSLRRQGANEKLFF.

This clonotype showed up just a few times. The chain joins TRBV5-6 to TRBJ2-7; D unclear. Per germline, CDR1 SGHDT and CDR2 YYEEEE. The CDR3 is 12 amino acids. V shed 0 bases and J shed 3 bases, with 4 bases lying between them. In DNA, the CDR3 is TGTGCCAGCAGCTTGGGGGGCTACGAGCAGTACTTC. Encoded protein: CASSLGGYEQYF.

The V gene is TRBV10-3, the J gene TRBJ2-1, with D perhaps matching TRBD2 (6 bases). This CDR3 is built from 15 residues. Between the trimmed V and J ends, which lost 2 bases and 7 bases, there was a span of 15 bases. CDR1 is ENHRY, CDR2 SYGVKD, per germline. DNA for the CDR3: TGTGCCATCAGTGAGGGGATGAAGGGGAGGAATGAGCAGTTCTTC. Protein sequence: CAISEGMKGRNEQFF.

This clonotype was picked up a small number of times. The gene calls are TRBV7-2 and TRBJ2-3; TRBD1 or TRBD2 may be the D gene (6 bases each). V was trimmed by 7 bases and J by 2 bases, leaving 13 bases between them. Germline CDR1 SGHTA, CDR2 FQGNSA. This CDR3 contains 14 residues. The CDR3 DNA reads TGTGCCAGCACCGGGGGACAAAACACAGATACGCAGTATTTT. This encodes CASTGGQNTDTQYF. The entire variable domain, with the rest obtained from reference TRBV7-2 and TRBJ2-3, is as follows: GAGVSQSPSNKVTEKGKDVELRCDPISGHTALYWYRQSLGQGLEFLIYFQGNSAPDKSGLPSDRFSAERTGGSVSTLTIQRTQQEDSAVYLCASTGGQNTDTQYFGPGTRLTVL.

The V gene is TRBV7-3, the J gene TRBJ2-5; tentatively, D is TRBD1 or TRBD2 (6 bases each). CDR1 is SGHTA, CDR2 FQGTGA, per germline. With 4 bases removed from V and 5 bases from J, the gap between germline ends came to 11 bases. The CDR3 is 13 amino acids. The CDR3, as DNA: TGTGCCAGCAGCTGGGGGGCCGGTGAGACCCAGTACTTC. The encoded protein is CASSWGAGETQYF.

By sample fraction, this clonotype is medium-sized. The chain combines TRBV7-2 with TRBJ2-7, with 10 bases matching TRBD2. V gave up 5 bases and J gave up 3 bases; unmatched junction bases: 4. CDR3 length equals 14 residues. CDR1 is SGHTA and CDR2 is FQGNSA in the germline V gene. The CDR3 reads CASSKAGGLYEQYF. The CDR3 DNA follows: TGTGCCAGCAGCAAAGCGGGGGGGCTCTACGAGCAGTACTTC.